This T cell receptor (beta chain) stems from a study of cytomegalovirus exposure and HLA in healthy donors. On the study more broadly: When fewer than 400 donors were genotyped, roughly 82% of them were found to fall in the Caucasian-associated ancestry cluster. Study-wide results and limits: TCR beta sequences reportedly predicted most subjects' HLA-A and HLA-B alleles accurately. Relative to the roughly 700-donor mean, N-insertions were reportedly fewer in an Asian-associated ancestry cluster in a later analysis. Most TCR sequences were seen very rarely across donors, but some public TCRs occurred in many.

V shed 2 bases and J 8 bases; nucleotides not matched to a gene: 8. The CDR3 extends over 15 amino acids. CDR1 is SGHDT, CDR2 YYEEEE, per germline. For this clone: Its cognate antigen is unknown.

PCR primers comprised 60 Vbeta and 13 Jbeta primers. This table comes from immunoSEQ multiplex PCR, and its TCRdb copy is limited to in-frame clones, with some not included. The table has about 180,000 clones, about 80% seen once. This receptor was identified in a woman aged 25 to 39 in good health and CMV-seronegative. This rearrangement joins TRBV5-6 to TRBJ1-4, with 8 bases aligning to TRBD1. The sample consisted of PBMCs. The CDR3 DNA reads as TGTGCCAGCAGCTTCTATCAGGGGGCAAGCGAAAAACTGTTTTTT. It codes for CASSFYQGASEKLFF.